These 14 T cell receptor beta chains originate from one sample sequenced in a study of blood T cell repertoires in COVID-19. Profiled with immunoSEQ multiplex PCR; TCRdb holds only in-frame clones, not every one. Here the sample spans more than 300,000 clones, 80% to 90% being singletons. The sample taken for sequencing was PBMCs or T cells enriched from blood (not recorded which). The origin of the receptors is a man aged 30-40 years who had recovered from COVID-19.

As DNA, the CDR3 is TGTGCCAGCAGTTTGAGGCAGAATCAGCCCCAGCATTTT. Amino acids: CASSLRQNQPQHF. The chain recombines TRBV12-3 or TRBV12-4 with TRBJ1-5; D is uncertain. V was pared by 3 bases and J by 4 bases, with 7 bases between. The CDR3 length is 13 residues.

This chain uses TRBV11-3 with TRBJ1-6; 10 bases are a match to TRBD1. After removal of 5 bases from V and 7 bases from J, the junction contained 2 bases not matched to a gene. The CDR3 covers 14 residues. Germline V gives CDR1 SGHNT, CDR2 YENEEA. The DNA of the CDR3 is TGTGCCAGCAGCCTGGGACAGGGGAATTCACCCCTCCACTTT. Translated, it gives CASSLGQGNSPLHF.

This chain uses TRBV9 with TRBJ2-4; D might be TRBD1 (6 bases). There are 14 residues in the CDR3. V dropped 3 bases and J dropped 1 base, with 8 bases sitting between them. Looked up from germline, CDR1 is SGDLS and CDR2 is YYNGEE. The CDR3 DNA reads TGTGCCAGCAGCGCAGACAGGGCCAAAAACATTCAGTACTTC. This translates into CASSADRAKNIQYF.

The rearrangement uses TRBV2 and TRBJ2-5; D is perhaps TRBD1 (6 bases). V lost 4 bases to trimming and J lost 5 bases, with 11 bases between them. The CDR3 is 13 residues long. Germline CDR1 and CDR2: SNHLY and FYNNEI. As DNA, the CDR3 is TGTGCCAGCAGTGTGGTCCAGGGGGAGACCCAGTACTTC. Protein: CASSVVQGETQYF.

The chain is built from TRBV2 and TRBJ1-6, with D perhaps matching TRBD1 (6 bases). This CDR3 has 16 residues. The V and J ends lost 0 bases and 5 bases respectively, with 11 bases between them. Germline values: CDR1 SNHLY, CDR2 FYNNEI. The CDR3 here is CASSEARTANNSPLHF. In DNA, the CDR3 is TGTGCCAGCAGTGAAGCGCGGACAGCTAATAATTCACCCCTCCACTTT.

This chain links TRBV13 with TRBJ1-3, with TRBD1 matching 7 bases. This CDR3 spans 16 amino acids. From germline, CDR1 is PRHDT and CDR2 FYEKMQ (reference sequence). Losses at the gene ends were 3 bases for V and 0 bases for J; bases not matched to a gene: 5. The CDR3 nucleotides are TGTGCCAGCAGCTTCAGGGGGGCCCCCTCTGGAAACACCATATATTTT. Protein: CASSFRGAPSGNTIYF. Full variable domain (remainder filled in from reference TRBV13 and TRBJ1-3): AAGVIQSPRHLIKEKRETATLKCYPIPRHDTVYWYQQGPGQDPQFLISFYEKMQSDKGSIPDRFSAQQFSDYHSELNMSSLELGDSALYFCASSFRGAPSGNTIYFGEGSWLTVV.

V is TRBV11-3 and J is TRBJ2-1, with 7 bases aligning to TRBD2. V lost 1 base and J lost 13; bases outside the gene matches: 4. The CDR3 sequence is 12 residues long. Germline loops: CDR1 SGHNT, CDR2 YENEEA. In DNA, the CDR3 is TGTGCCAGCAGCTTAGGAAGCGGGGTACAGTTCTTC. It specifies CASSLGSGVQFF. The variable domain in full, completed from reference TRBV11-3 and TRBJ2-1, reads EAGVVQSPRYKIIEKKQPVAFWCNPISGHNTLYWYLQNLGQGPELLIRYENEEAVDDSQLPKDRFSAERLKGVDSTLKIQPAELGDSAVYLCASSLGSGVQFFGPGTRLTVL.

The chain uses TRBV11-2 and TRBJ2-7; 9 bases are shared with TRBD2. Unmatched junction bases numbered 9, after V lost 0 bases and J lost 3 bases. Germline V CDR1 and CDR2: SGHAT, FQNNGV. This CDR3 has 17 residues. CDR3 coding DNA: TGTGCCAGCAGCTTAGATCGGCTAGCGGGGCCCCACTACGAGCAGTACTTC. Translated, it gives CASSLDRLAGPHYEQYF.

This clone was recorded once. The rearrangement joins TRBV14 to TRBJ2-7, with TRBD1 as a possible D gene (6 bases). The CDR3 has 16 residues. The V gene lost 0 bases and the J gene lost 1 base, with 13 bases spanning the gap. Germline CDR1 is SGHDN and CDR2 is FVKESK. The CDR3: CASSQDHQGSSYEQYF. In nucleotides, the CDR3 is TGTGCCAGCAGCCAAGACCATCAGGGGAGTTCCTACGAGCAGTACTTC.

In this sample, this clone turned up once. The chain employs TRBV24-1 and TRBJ2-1, with D perhaps TRBD1 (6 bases). CDR1 is KGHDR, CDR2 SFDVKD, per germline. The V gene lost 3 bases and the J gene lost 7 bases, with 18 bases spanning the gap. This CDR3 contains 16 residues. CDR3 nucleotides: TGTGCCACCAGTGATCAGCCGGGACAAGGAAGAAATGAGCAGTTCTTC. Protein: CATSDQPGQGRNEQFF.

V and J are TRBV3-1 (or the pseudogene TRBV3-2) and TRBJ1-6, with TRBD1 matching over 7 bases. Unmatched junction bases numbered 2, after V lost 2 bases and J lost 7 bases. This CDR3 has 14 residues. CDR1 is LGHDT and CDR2 is YNNKEL in the germline V gene (reference sequence). The CDR3 coding sequence is TGTGCCAGCAGCCAAAGACAGGGAAATTCACCCCTCCACTTT. Amino acid sequence: CASSQRQGNSPLHF.

This chain connects TRBV5-1 to TRBJ2-4; the match to TRBD2 covers 8 bases. V lost 6 bases to trimming and J lost 3 bases; unmatched junction nucleotides: 14. This CDR3 spans 17 amino acids. CDR1 and CDR2 (germline): SGHRS, YFSETQ. The CDR3 region is CASTRGDSGDGKNIQYF. The CDR3 DNA sequence: TGCGCCAGCACCCGCGGGGATAGCGGGGATGGCAAAAACATTCAGTACTTC.

The rearrangement links TRBV6-5 to TRBJ1-2; D unclear. CDR3 length equals 14 residues. CDR1 is MNHEY, CDR2 SVGAGI, per germline. Trimming stripped 6 bases from V and 7 bases from J, with 18 bases between. CDR3 DNA sequence: TGTGCCAGCAGGATGGACTTGCCAGTTGGTGGCTACACCTTC. It yields the protein CASRMDLPVGGYTF.

This rearrangement joins TRBV9 to TRBJ1-4, with a weak D call TRBD1 (5 bases). Trimming removed 3 bases from V and 2 bases from J, with 20 bases in between. CDR3 length equals 18 residues. Germline V gives CDR1 SGDLS, CDR2 YYNGEE. CDR3 nucleotides: TGTGCCAGCAGCGGCTCCGGGCGGAGGGGTGGGACTAATGAAAAACTGTTTTTT. As protein: CASSGSGRRGGTNEKLFF.